The text below deals with one T cell receptor beta chain. Its specificity is not known. The data belong to a study of T cell responses to AZD1222 COVID-19 vaccine. Study-wide findings and caveats: Without day 14 samples, only post-peak T cell repertoires were studied.

Between the trimmed V and J ends, which lost 3 bases and 0 bases, there was a span of 15 bases. The germline V gene has CDR1 MNHEY and CDR2 SMNVEV (reference sequence). There are 16 residues in the CDR3. Sequenced by immunoSEQ multiplex PCR; TCRdb stores in-frame clones only, minus some. Among nearly 95,000 clones listed, 85% to 90% were seen once. This rearrangement joins TRBV27 to TRBJ2-7; the D is unclear. The source of this sequence is an adult who received the AZD1222 COVID-19 vaccine. Source: peripheral blood, taken 28 days after the second AZD1222 dose. The CDR3 protein is CASSFLIDGSSYEQYF. CDR3 nucleotide sequence: TGTGCCAGCAGTTTCTTGATCGACGGCAGCTCCTACGAGCAGTACTTC.